The T cell receptor beta chain under discussion was sequenced for a study of T cell clones after liver transplantation. About the research overall: Without induction therapy, subjects received standard immunosuppression until 12-24 months post-transplant.

Thawed unstimulated PBMCs were FACS-sorted by CD3, CD4 and CD8 into two populations. Study results and limitations: Small, mixed patient groups and varying post-transplant times limit these conclusions. In two subjects, few donor cells limited the measurable donor-reactive repertoire.

CDR3 length: 15 amino acids. The V gene's germline CDR1 is SGDLS and CDR2 YYNGEE. The V gene end was trimmed by 4 bases and the J gene end by 5 bases; junction bases not matched to a gene: 11. A remark on this clone: The antigen is not known.

Profiling relied on immunoSEQ multiplex PCR, and the TCRdb table lists in-frame clones only, not all of them. The sample lists over 60,000 clones, under 90% occurring once. The clonotype comes from a human donor who received a liver transplant. Sequencing was performed on CD4+ T cells from blood, taken before liver transplant. V is TRBV9 and J is TRBJ2-5, with 7 bases aligning to TRBD2. CDR3 bases: TGTGCCAGCAGCCCCGGGATAGCGGGCAGGGAGACCCAGTACTTC. Its protein is CASSPGIAGRETQYF.